The source of this T cell receptor beta chain is a study of a mutant IDH1 vaccine in newly diagnosed glioma. Background on the study: There were 62.5% males and roughly 38% females among treated patients, whose mean age was roughly 40 years.

The germline CDR1 and CDR2 sequences are KGHSH and LQKENI. Trimming removed 5 bases from V and 3 bases from J, with 14 bases in between. The CDR3 contains 15 residues. A word on this clone: Its antigen is not known.

Generated by immunoSEQ multiplex PCR, the TCRdb table keeps only in-frame clones and is missing some. The sample gives under 13,000 clones, 88% of which show up once; roughly 5.2% is in the top ten. Time point specified: week 23, last vaccination. What each vaccine dose contained was 300 ug of mutant IDH1 20-mer peptide, accompanied by topical imiquimod. The sequence was collected from a woman aged 40 to 50 with glioma. Some clones in this sample may be carry-over from other donors' samples. The material sequenced was PBMCs, taken from a glioma patient whose treatment included an IDH1 peptide vaccine. The chain has TRBV18 and TRBJ1-5; the D gene is possibly TRBD1 (5 bases). CDR3 DNA sequence: TGTGCCAGCTCATTTGGGGGAGGGATCAATCAGCCCCAGCATTTT. Translation: CASSFGGGINQPQHF.